This entry describes one T cell receptor (beta chain). Its antigen is undetermined. Both 60 Vbeta primers and 13 Jbeta primers went into the PCR. The repertoire was sequenced with immunoSEQ multiplex PCR; TCRdb's copy has only in-frame clones and lacks some. The profile shows more than 110,000 clones, 73% of them singletons. The source of the sample is a study of cytomegalovirus exposure and HLA in healthy donors. Study summary: Genotyping of 400 or so donors showed that 65% to 90% belonged to the Caucasian-associated ancestry cluster. Findings and limits, study-wide: With later analysis, a missense DCLRE1C variant became linked to TCR beta V- and J-gene trimming.

Between the trimmed V and J ends, which lost 6 bases and 3 bases, there was a span of 12 bases. CDR3 length: 14 amino acids. Germline assignment: CDR1 MNHEY and CDR2 SVGAGI. This receptor was identified in a human donor in good health. Sequenced sample: PBMCs. The V gene is TRBV6-5, the J gene TRBJ1-5; TRBD1 is a possible D gene (6 bases). CDR3 sequence (DNA): TGTGCCAGCAGGCCCAGACAGGTCAATCAGCCCCAGCATTTT. Translating it yields CASRPRQVNQPQHF.